The 8 T cell receptor beta chains given below trace back to one sample, sequenced in a study of a mutant IDH1 vaccine in newly diagnosed glioma. Their target antigens are unknown. Time point here: week 11, during vaccination. The content of each vaccine dose was 300 ug of mutant IDH1 20-mer peptide, and topical imiquimod accompanied it. Here immunoSEQ multiplex PCR was the method, and the copy in TCRdb shows in-frame clones only, minus some. This repertoire shows tens of thousands of clones, 84% found once; its top ten account for roughly 9.5%. Sequenced here: PBMCs, sampled from a glioma patient whose treatment included an IDH1 peptide vaccine. The receptors here all came from a woman aged 45-65 years with glioma.

This chain links TRBV6-1 with TRBJ1-2; D possibly corresponds to TRBD1 (5 bases). Trimming left V 4 bases short and J 5 bases short, with 17 bases between. Germline V CDR1 and CDR2: MNHNS, SASEGT. This CDR3 contains 15 residues. CDR3: CASSVRDRVYYGYTF. As DNA, the CDR3 is TGTGCCAGCAGTGTCCGGGACCGAGTGTATTATGGCTACACCTTC.

The chain recombines TRBV5-1 with TRBJ2-7, with D hard to call. The germline V and J ends were trimmed by 7 bases and 3 bases, with 8 bases remaining between them. The CDR3 consists of 11 residues. Germline V gene sequence: CDR1 SGHRS, CDR2 YFSETQ. This CDR3 is CASQGNYEQYF. For the CDR3, the DNA is TGCGCCAGCCAAGGGAACTACGAGCAGTACTTC. Full variable domain (missing parts from reference TRBV5-1 and TRBJ2-7): KAGVTQTPRYLIKTRGQQVTLSCSPISGHRSVSWYQQTPGQGLQFLFEYFSETQRNKGNFPGRFSGRQFSNSRSEMNVSTLELGDSALYLCASQGNYEQYFGPGTRLTVT.

J is TRBJ1-6 and V is TRBV5-1; maybe TRBD1 (6 bases). Germline assignment: CDR1 SGHRS and CDR2 YFSETQ. The CDR3 runs to 18 residues. V was pared by 3 bases and J by 0 bases, with 16 bases between. CDR3 DNA: TGCGCCAGCAGCTACACTGCGGACAGTAGCTCCTATAATTCACCCCTCCACTTT. It specifies CASSYTADSSSYNSPLHF.

The genes are TRBV5-1 and TRBJ2-1; D gene unclear. V lost 0 bases, J lost 9 bases, and 16 bases lay in between. The CDR3 is 15 residues long. Germline lookup yields CDR1 SGHRS and CDR2 YFSETQ. The CDR3 DNA is TGCGCCAGCAGCTTGGGAGTATTGGCGAGACTTGAGCAGTTCTTC. Translation gives CASSLGVLARLEQFF.

The chain has TRBV20-1 and TRBJ2-6, with unresolved D. The ends were cut back, 5 bases at V and 4 bases at J, with 3 bases in the middle. The CDR3 has 11 amino acids. Germline V gene lookup returns CDR1 DFQATT and CDR2 SNEGSKA (reference sequence). This CDR3 is CSASGANVLTF. In DNA form, the CDR3 reads TGCAGTGCTTCAGGGGCCAACGTCCTGACTTTC.

The chain joins TRBV7-6 to TRBJ2-6, with D unclear. CDR1 is SGHVS and CDR2 is FNYEAQ in the germline V gene. This CDR3 spans 13 amino acids. The germline V and J ends were trimmed by 10 bases and 4 bases, with 11 bases remaining between them. CDR3 sequence: CATVGWGANVLTF. The CDR3 DNA reads as TGTGCCACGGTCGGTTGGGGGGCCAACGTCCTGACTTTC. Based on the CDR3 plus reference TRBV7-6 and TRBJ2-6, the full variable domain is GAGVSQSPRYKVTKRGQDVALRCDPISGHVSLYWYRQALGQGPEFLTYFNYEAQQDKSGLPNDRFSAERPEGSISTLTIQRTEQRDSAMYRCATVGWGANVLTFGAGSRLTVL.

This clone has a single count. The gene calls are TRBV5-1 and TRBJ2-2; possible D gene TRBD1, 6 bases. From germline, CDR1 is SGHRS and CDR2 YFSETQ. The CDR3 has 13 residues. Deletions cut 4 bases from V and 5 bases from J, with 9 bases between. CDR3 loop: CASSPQGTGELFF. In DNA, the CDR3 is TGCGCCAGCAGCCCGCAGGGGACCGGGGAGCTGTTTTTT.

The V call is TRBV6-5, the J call TRBJ2-7; D is unclear. Trimming pared 0 bases from V and 7 bases from J, leaving 16 bases between. Germline V lookup: CDR1 MNHEY, CDR2 SVGAGI. The CDR3 contains 15 residues. The CDR3, as DNA: TGTGCCAGCAGTTACTCGAACGACCCCTTCGGGGAGCAGTACTTC. This translates into CASSYSNDPFGEQYF.